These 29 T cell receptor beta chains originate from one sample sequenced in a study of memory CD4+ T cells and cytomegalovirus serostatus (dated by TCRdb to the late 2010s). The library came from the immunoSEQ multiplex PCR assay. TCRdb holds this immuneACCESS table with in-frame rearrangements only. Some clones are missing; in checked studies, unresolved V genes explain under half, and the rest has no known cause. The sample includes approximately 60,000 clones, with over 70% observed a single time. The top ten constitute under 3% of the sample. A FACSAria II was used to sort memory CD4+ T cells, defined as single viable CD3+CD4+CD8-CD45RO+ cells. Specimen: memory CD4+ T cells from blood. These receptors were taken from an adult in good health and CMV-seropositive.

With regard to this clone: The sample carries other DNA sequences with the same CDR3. The CDR3 spells CASSPPGGSEQYV. CDR3 DNA: TGTGCCAGCTCACCACCGGGAGGAAGCGAGCAGTACGTC. V and J are TRBV18 and TRBJ2-7, with D maybe TRBD2 (6 bases). Germline V gene sequence: CDR1 KGHSH, CDR2 LQKENI. The V end lost 0 bases, the J end lost 6 bases, and 9 bases lay between the germline ends. The CDR3 extends over 13 amino acids.

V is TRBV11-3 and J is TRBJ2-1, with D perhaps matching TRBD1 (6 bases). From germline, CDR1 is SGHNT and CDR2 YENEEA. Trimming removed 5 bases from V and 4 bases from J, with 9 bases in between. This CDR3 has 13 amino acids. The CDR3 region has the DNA TGTGCCAGCAGCCCTGGACAGTACAATGAGCAGTTCTTC. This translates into CASSPGQYNEQFF.

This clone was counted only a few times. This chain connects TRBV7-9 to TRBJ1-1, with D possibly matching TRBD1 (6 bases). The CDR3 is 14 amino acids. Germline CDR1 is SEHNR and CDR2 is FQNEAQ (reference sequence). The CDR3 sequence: CVYQGPSENTEAFF. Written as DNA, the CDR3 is TGTGTGTACCAGGGGCCGTCCGAGAACACTGAAGCTTTCTTT.

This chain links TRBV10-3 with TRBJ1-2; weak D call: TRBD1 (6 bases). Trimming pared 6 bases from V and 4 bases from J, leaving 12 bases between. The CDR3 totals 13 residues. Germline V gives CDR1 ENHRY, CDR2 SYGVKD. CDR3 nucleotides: TGTGCCATCAGGACCCAGGGGACCTATGGCTACACCTTC. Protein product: CAIRTQGTYGYTF.

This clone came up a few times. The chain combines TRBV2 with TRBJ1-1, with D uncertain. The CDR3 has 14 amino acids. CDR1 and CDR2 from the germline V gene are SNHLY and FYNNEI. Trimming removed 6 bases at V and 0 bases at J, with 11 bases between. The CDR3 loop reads CASSDDILNTEAFF. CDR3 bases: TGTGCCAGCAGCGATGACATTTTGAACACTGAAGCTTTCTTT.

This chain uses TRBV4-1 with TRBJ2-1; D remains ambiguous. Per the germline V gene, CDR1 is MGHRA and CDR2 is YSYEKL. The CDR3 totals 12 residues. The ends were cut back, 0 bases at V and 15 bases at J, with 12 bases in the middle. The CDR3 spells CASSQEWGLPFF. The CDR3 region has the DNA TGCGCCAGCAGCCAAGAATGGGGATTACCGTTCTTC.

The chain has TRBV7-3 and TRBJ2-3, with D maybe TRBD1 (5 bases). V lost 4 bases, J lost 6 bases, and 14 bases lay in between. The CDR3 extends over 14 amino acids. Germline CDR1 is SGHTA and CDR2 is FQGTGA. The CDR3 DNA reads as TGTGCCAGCAGCTGGTCGCAGGGTTACGATACGCAGTATTTT. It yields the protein CASSWSQGYDTQYF. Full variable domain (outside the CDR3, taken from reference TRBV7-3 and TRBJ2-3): GAGVSQTPSNKVTEKGKYVELRCDPISGHTALYWYRQSLGQGPEFLIYFQGTGAADDSGLPNDRFFAVRPEGSVSTLKIQRTERGDSAVYLCASSWSQGYDTQYFGPGTRLTVL.

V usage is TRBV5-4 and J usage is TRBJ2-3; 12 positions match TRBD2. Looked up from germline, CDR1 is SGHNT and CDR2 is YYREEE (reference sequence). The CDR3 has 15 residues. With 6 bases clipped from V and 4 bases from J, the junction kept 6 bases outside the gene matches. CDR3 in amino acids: CASTPTSGSPDTQYF. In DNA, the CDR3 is TGTGCCAGCACCCCGACTAGCGGGAGTCCAGATACGCAGTATTTT.

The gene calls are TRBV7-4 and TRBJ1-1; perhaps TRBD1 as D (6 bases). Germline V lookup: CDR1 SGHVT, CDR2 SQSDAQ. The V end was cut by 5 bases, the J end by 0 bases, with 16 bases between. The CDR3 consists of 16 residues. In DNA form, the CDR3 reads TGTGCCAGCAGCCCACGGACAGTCGACATGAACACTGAAGCTTTCTTT. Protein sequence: CASSPRTVDMNTEAFF.

CDR3 residues: CASSLGTPPAREKLFF. CDR3 nucleotide sequence: TGTGCCAGCAGCTTAGGAACTCCTCCTGCCCGGGAAAAACTGTTTTTT. The chain has TRBV11-2 and TRBJ1-4; no clear D gene. The CDR3 contains 16 residues. V was clipped by 1 base and J by 8 bases, with 17 bases between them. Germline assignment: CDR1 SGHAT and CDR2 FQNNGV.

The CDR3 nucleotides read TGTGCCAGTAGTATAGGCTCCTTGACAGGACTGAGCAATCAGCCCCAGCATTTT. Translated, it gives CASSIGSLTGLSNQPQHF. The chain employs TRBV19 and TRBJ1-5; D may be TRBD1 (6 bases). This CDR3 has 18 residues. Germline V gene sequence: CDR1 LNHDA, CDR2 SQIVND (reference sequence). Trimming took 1 base from V and 1 from J, leaving 17 bases between them.

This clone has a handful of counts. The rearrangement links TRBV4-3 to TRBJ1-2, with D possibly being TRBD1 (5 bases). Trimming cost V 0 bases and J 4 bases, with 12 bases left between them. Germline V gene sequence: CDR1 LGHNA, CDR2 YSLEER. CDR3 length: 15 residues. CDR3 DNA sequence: TGCGCCAGCAGCCAAGATTGGTCGGGGGTCTATGGCTACACCTTC. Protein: CASSQDWSGVYGYTF.

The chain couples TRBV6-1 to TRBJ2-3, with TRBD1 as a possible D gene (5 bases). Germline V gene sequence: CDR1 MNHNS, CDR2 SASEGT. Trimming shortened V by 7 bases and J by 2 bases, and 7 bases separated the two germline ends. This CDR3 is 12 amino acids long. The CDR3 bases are TGTGCCAGCATAGGGGACACAGATACGCAGTATTTT. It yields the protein CASIGDTDTQYF.

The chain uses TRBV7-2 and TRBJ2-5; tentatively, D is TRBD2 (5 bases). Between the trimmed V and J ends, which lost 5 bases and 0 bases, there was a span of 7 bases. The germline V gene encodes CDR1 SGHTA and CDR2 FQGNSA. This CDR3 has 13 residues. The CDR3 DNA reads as TGTGCCAGCAGCCGAGGGTACCAAGAGACCCAGTACTTC. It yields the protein CASSRGYQETQYF.

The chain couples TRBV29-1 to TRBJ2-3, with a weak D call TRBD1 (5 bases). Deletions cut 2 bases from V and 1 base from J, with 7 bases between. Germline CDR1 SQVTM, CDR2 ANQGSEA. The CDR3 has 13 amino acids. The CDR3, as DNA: TGCAGCGTTGAACAGGGCGGCACAGATACGCAGTATTTT. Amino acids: CSVEQGGTDTQYF.

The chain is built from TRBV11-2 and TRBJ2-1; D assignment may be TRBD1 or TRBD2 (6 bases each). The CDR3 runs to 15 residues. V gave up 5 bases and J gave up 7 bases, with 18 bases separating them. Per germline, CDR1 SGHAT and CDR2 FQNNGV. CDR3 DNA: TGTGCCAGCAGCCAGGGGATAGCGGCGTTAAATGAGCAGTTCTTC. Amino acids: CASSQGIAALNEQFF. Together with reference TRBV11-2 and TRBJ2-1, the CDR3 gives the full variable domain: EAGVAQSPRYKIIEKRQSVAFWCNPISGHATLYWYQQILGQGPKLLIQFQNNGVVDDSQLPKDRFSAERLKGVDSTLKIQPAKLEDSAVYLCASSQGIAALNEQFFGPGTRLTVL.

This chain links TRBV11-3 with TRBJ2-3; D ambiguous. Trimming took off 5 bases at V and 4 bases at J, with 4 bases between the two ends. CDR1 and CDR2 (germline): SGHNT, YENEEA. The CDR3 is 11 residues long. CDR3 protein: CASSGPDTQYF. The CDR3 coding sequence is TGTGCCAGCAGCGGACCAGATACGCAGTATTTT.

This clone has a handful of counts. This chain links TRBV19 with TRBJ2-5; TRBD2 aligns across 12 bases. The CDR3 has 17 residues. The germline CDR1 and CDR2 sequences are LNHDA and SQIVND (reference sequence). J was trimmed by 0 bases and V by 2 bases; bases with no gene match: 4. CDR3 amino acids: CASSISPSGRDQETQYF. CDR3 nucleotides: TGTGCCAGTAGTATATCTCCTAGCGGGAGGGACCAAGAGACCCAGTACTTC.

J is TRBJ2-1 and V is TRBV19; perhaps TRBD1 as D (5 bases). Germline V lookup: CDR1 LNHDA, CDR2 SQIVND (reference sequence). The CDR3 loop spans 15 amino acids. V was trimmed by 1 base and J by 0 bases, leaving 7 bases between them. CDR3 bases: TGTGCCAGTAGTATAGGACAGAACTCCTACAATGAGCAGTTCTTC. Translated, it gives CASSIGQNSYNEQFF.

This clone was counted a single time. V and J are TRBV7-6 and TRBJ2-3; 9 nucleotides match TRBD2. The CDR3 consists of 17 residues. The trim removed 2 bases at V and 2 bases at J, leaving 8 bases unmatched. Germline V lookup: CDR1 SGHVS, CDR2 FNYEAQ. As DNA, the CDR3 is TGTGCCAGCAGCTTACGAGCGGGAGGACAGAACACAGATACGCAGTATTTT. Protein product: CASSLRAGGQNTDTQYF.

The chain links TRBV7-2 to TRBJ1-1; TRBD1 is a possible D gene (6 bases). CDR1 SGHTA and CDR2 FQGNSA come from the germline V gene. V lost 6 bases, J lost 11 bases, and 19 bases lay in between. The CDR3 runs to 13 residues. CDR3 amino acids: CASRLYRESDAFF. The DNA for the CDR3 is TGTGCCAGCAGGTTATACAGGGAATCGGACGCTTTCTTT.

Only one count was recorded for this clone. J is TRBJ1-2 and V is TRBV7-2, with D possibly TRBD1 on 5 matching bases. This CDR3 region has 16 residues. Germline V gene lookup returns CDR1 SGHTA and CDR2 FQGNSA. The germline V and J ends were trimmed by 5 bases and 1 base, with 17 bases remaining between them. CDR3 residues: CASSPRDPLINYGYTF. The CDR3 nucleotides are TGTGCCAGCAGCCCCCGGGACCCACTTATTAACTATGGCTACACCTTC.

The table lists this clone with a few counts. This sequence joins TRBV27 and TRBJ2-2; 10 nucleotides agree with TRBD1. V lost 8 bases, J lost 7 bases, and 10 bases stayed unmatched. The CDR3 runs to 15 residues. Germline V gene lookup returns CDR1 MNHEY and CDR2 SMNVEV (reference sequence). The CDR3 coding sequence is TGTGCCAGCGGTCGGGACAGGGGCGGCGGCGGGGAGCTGTTTTTT. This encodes CASGRDRGGGGELFF.

The CDR3 is CASSPDRGTYGYTF. The CDR3 DNA reads as TGCGCCAGCAGCCCGGACAGGGGTACCTATGGCTACACCTTC. The chain recombines TRBV5-1 with TRBJ1-2; TRBD1 aligns across 9 bases. This CDR3 has 14 residues. Trimming took 4 bases from V and 4 from J; bases not matched to a gene: 5. The germline V gene has CDR1 SGHRS and CDR2 YFSETQ.

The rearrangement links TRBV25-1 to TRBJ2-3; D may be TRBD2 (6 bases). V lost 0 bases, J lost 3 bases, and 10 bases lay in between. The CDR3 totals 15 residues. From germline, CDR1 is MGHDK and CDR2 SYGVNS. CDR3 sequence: CASSEYGRGTDTQYF. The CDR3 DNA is TGTGCCAGCAGTGAATACGGGAGAGGGACAGATACGCAGTATTTT.

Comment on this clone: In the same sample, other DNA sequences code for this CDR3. CDR3 protein: CASSSGQTYGYTF. The DNA for the CDR3 is TGTGCCAGCAGCTCAGGACAGACTTATGGCTACACCTTC. The chain is built from TRBV7-2 and TRBJ1-2, with a possible D match to TRBD1 (6 bases). The CDR3 has 13 residues. Germline V gives CDR1 SGHTA, CDR2 FQGNSA. Trimming stripped 4 bases from V and 5 bases from J, with 11 bases between.

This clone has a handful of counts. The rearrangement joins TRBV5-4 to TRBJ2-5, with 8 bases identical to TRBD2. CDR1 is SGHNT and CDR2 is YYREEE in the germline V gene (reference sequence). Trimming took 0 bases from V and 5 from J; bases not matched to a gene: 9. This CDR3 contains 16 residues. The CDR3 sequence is CASSLGRAGVRETQYF. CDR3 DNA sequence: TGTGCCAGCAGCTTGGGTCGAGCGGGAGTAAGGGAGACCCAGTACTTC.

CDR3 protein: CASSLDRVQETQYF. CDR3 coding DNA: TGCGCCAGCAGCTTGGACAGGGTACAAGAGACCCAGTACTTC. The J gene is TRBJ2-5, the V gene TRBV5-1; perhaps TRBD1 as D (6 bases). The CDR3 sequence is 14 residues long. Trimming shortened V by 0 bases and J by 2 bases, and 8 bases separated the two germline ends. Germline CDR1 SGHRS, CDR2 YFSETQ. Together with reference TRBV5-1 and TRBJ2-5, the CDR3 gives the full variable domain: KAGVTQTPRYLIKTRGQQVTLSCSPISGHRSVSWYQQTPGQGLQFLFEYFSETQRNKGNFPGRFSGRQFSNSRSEMNVSTLELGDSALYLCASSLDRVQETQYFGPGTRLLVL.

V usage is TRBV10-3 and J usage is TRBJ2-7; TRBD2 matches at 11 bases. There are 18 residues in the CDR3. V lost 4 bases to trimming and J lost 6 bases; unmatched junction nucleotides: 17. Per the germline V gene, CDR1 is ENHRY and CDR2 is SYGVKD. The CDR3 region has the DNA TGTGCCATCAGTGTGAAAGGCTTTACGGTAGCGGGAGGGGTCGAGCAGTACTTC. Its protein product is CAISVKGFTVAGGVEQYF.